The source of this T cell receptor beta chain is a study of blood T cell repertoires in COVID-19. Study summary: COVID-19 samples collected from the United States, Italy and Spain covered acute and convalescent phases. T cells, B-cell-depleted T cells, or PBMCs provided the cDNA or gDNA that served as material.

Authors' methods: From reference gene primer amplification, estimates of nucleated cell counts were derived. Repertoires were generated with immunoSEQ multiplex PCR, while TCRdb's copy carries only in-frame clones and drops some. V, J and clone size reflect that table, while D and trimming were determined from the DNA. The profile covers about 100,000 clones, with around 85% appearing a single time and 13% taken by the ten largest. Sequencing was performed on peripheral blood. The TCR sequence derives from a man aged 45-65 years with active or convalescent COVID-19.

CDR3 in amino acids: CAISLGQEYNQPQHF. CDR3 coding DNA: TGTGCCATCAGCCTGGGACAGGAGTACAATCAGCCCCAGCATTTT. The chain uses TRBV10-3 and TRBJ1-5, with 8 bases lining up with TRBD1. V was pared by 6 bases and J by 3 bases, with 7 bases of the junction left unmatched. This CDR3 has 15 residues. Germline V gives CDR1 ENHRY, CDR2 SYGVKD.